The 25 T cell receptor beta chains listed next were all sequenced from one sample in a study of T cell responses to AZD1222 COVID-19 vaccine. Clones were sequenced by immunoSEQ multiplex PCR, and TCRdb holds only the in-frame ones, with some missing. The table has some 150,000 clones, 89% seen once; the top ten hold 2.5% to 3%. Sequencing used peripheral blood, obtained on day 0 of AZD1222 vaccination. The receptors originated from an adult in good health.

The V gene is TRBV28, the J gene TRBJ2-7; tentative D call: TRBD1 (5 bases). The germline V gene encodes CDR1 MDHEN and CDR2 SYDVKM. The CDR3 is made up of 13 amino acids. The V end lost 6 bases, the J end lost 4 bases, and 13 bases lay between the germline ends. CDR3 in DNA: TGTGCCAGCAGCCCCGACAGTTTGTACGAGCAGTACTTC. This codes for CASSPDSLYEQYF.

The chain recombines TRBV24-1 with TRBJ2-5, with 7 bases matching TRBD2. Trimming removed 3 bases from V and 4 bases from J; junction bases left unmatched: 13. Per germline, CDR1 KGHDR and CDR2 SFDVKD. The CDR3 runs to 17 residues. The CDR3, as DNA: TGTGCCACCAGTGATCCGGGGTCGGGGGGTTGGCCAGAGACCCAGTACTTC. It yields the protein CATSDPGSGGWPETQYF.

V gene TRBV6-4 combines with J gene TRBJ1-5, with D maybe TRBD1 (6 bases). CDR1 MRHNA and CDR2 SNTAGT come from the germline V gene. Deletions cut 6 bases from V and 1 base from J, with 19 bases between. This CDR3 has 17 amino acids. The CDR3 region has the DNA TGTGCCAGCAGGCAGAGGGGGTACCAAACCAGCAATCAGCCCCAGCATTTT. It encodes CASRQRGYQTSNQPQHF.

The gene calls are TRBV15 and TRBJ2-5, with 9 bases fitting TRBD2. This CDR3 has 15 amino acids. Germline CDR1 and CDR2: LNHNV and YYDKDF (reference sequence). V trimming: 2 bases; J trimming: 5 bases; junction bases outside the gene matches: 6. CDR3 DNA: TGTGCCACCAGCAGAAGCGGGAGGTCCGGGGAGACCCAGTACTTC. It specifies CATSRSGRSGETQYF. Using reference TRBV15 and TRBJ2-5 for the parts outside the CDR3, the full variable domain is DAMVIQNPRYQVTQFGKPVTLSCSQTLNHNVMYWYQQKSSQAPKLLFHYYDKDFNNEADTPDNFQSRRPNTSFCFLDIRSPGLGDTAMYLCATSRSGRSGETQYFGPGTRLLVL.

This clone has just one count. The J gene is TRBJ2-1, the V gene TRBV7-2, with D possibly called TRBD1 or TRBD2 (5 bases each). The V end was cut by 1 base, the J end by 8 bases, with 12 bases between. The CDR3 has 14 amino acids. Germline assignment: CDR1 SGHTA and CDR2 FQGNSA. CDR3 DNA sequence: TGTGCCAGCAGCTTAGGGGCTCGAGGGGATGAGCAGTTCTTC. Encoded protein: CASSLGARGDEQFF.

The chain uses TRBV3-1 (or the pseudogene TRBV3-2) and TRBJ1-2; D call uncertain. CDR3 length equals 14 residues. Germline V gene data show CDR1 as LGHDT and CDR2 as YNNKEL (reference sequence). The ends were cut back, 0 bases at V and 4 bases at J, with 9 bases in the middle. Written as DNA, the CDR3 is TGTGCCAGCAGCCAAGAAGGCGGCCCCTATGGCTACACCTTC. Its protein is CASSQEGGPYGYTF.

This chain uses TRBV6-5 with TRBJ2-4; unclear D gene. Germline CDR1 is MNHEY and CDR2 is SVGAGI. V gave up 4 bases and J gave up 0 bases, with 7 bases separating them. This CDR3 spans 14 amino acids. The CDR3 spells CASSSTVAKNIQYF. DNA of the CDR3: TGTGCCAGCAGTTCAACAGTAGCCAAAAACATTCAGTACTTC.

The chain recombines TRBV21-1 with TRBJ2-1; no DNA check was done on the table's D call, TRBD2. TRBV21-1 is reported as a pseudogene. This CDR3 has 11 residues. The CDR3 nucleotides read TGTGCCAGCAAACCGGCGGGGAGGAAGTTCTTC. It is translated as CASKPAGRKFF.

Only one count was recorded for this clone. This sample includes further DNA sequences coding for the same CDR3. The chain carries TRBV6-2 or TRBV6-3 and TRBJ2-7; D gene ambiguous. Trimming removed 2 bases at V and 2 bases at J, with 7 bases between. The CDR3 totals 13 residues. CDR1 and CDR2 (germline): MNHEY, SVGEGT. CDR3 sequence reads: CASSYGTTYEQYF. CDR3 bases: TGTGCCAGCAGTTACGGAACTACCTACGAGCAGTACTTC.

The J gene is TRBJ2-7, the V gene TRBV11-2; no clear D. V lost 3 bases and J lost 3, with 9 bases in between. The CDR3 totals 13 residues. Germline CDR1 is SGHAT and CDR2 is FQNNGV. The CDR3 spells CASSFAPDYEQYF. The CDR3 nucleotides read TGTGCCAGCAGCTTCGCCCCCGACTACGAGCAGTACTTC.

This chain joins TRBV6-6 and TRBJ2-7, with TRBD2 identical over 7 bases. CDR1 and CDR2 from the germline V gene are MNHNY and SVGAGI (reference sequence). This CDR3 is built from 14 residues. J was trimmed by 4 bases and V by 2 bases; bases with no gene match: 5. The CDR3 DNA is TGTGCCAGCAGTTACGGACTAGATGGGTACGAGCAGTACTTC. Translating it yields CASSYGLDGYEQYF.

The chain uses TRBV7-6 and TRBJ1-2; 10 bases map to TRBD1. The ends lost 1 base at V and 3 bases at J; junction bases unmatched: 2. The CDR3 totals 15 residues. The germline gives CDR1 SGHVS, CDR2 FNYEAQ. CDR3 bases: TGTGCCAGCAGCTTAGGACAGGGGGCGGACTATGGCTACACCTTC. Protein product: CASSLGQGADYGYTF.

The chain links TRBV7-9 to TRBJ2-5; D gene uncertain. The CDR3 extends over 14 amino acids. Per germline, CDR1 SEHNR and CDR2 FQNEAQ (reference sequence). V lost 4 bases, J lost 4 bases, and 13 bases lay in between. Here the CDR3 reads CASSSLSVVETQYF. The DNA for the CDR3 is TGTGCCAGCAGCTCTCTCTCGGTTGTAGAGACCCAGTACTTC.

The chain employs TRBV7-9 and TRBJ1-1; TRBD1 matches at 7 bases. Germline V CDR1 and CDR2: SEHNR, FQNEAQ (reference sequence). The J segment lost 1 base and the V segment lost 6 bases, leaving 8 bases of the junction unmatched. The CDR3 runs 15 residues. In DNA form, the CDR3 reads TGTGCCAGCAGGCCGACAGGGACTAGGAACACTGAAGCTTTCTTT. Translation gives CASRPTGTRNTEAFF.

The rearrangement joins TRBV5-6 to TRBJ1-2, with 9 bases matching TRBD1. V was pared by 2 bases and J by 8 bases, with 7 bases of the junction left unmatched. Germline assignment: CDR1 SGHDT and CDR2 YYEEEE. The length of the CDR3 is 14 residues. In nucleotides, the CDR3 is TGTGCCAGCAGCTTACCTACAGGGGGCGACGGCTACACCTTC. This encodes CASSLPTGGDGYTF.

The V and J genes are TRBV28 and TRBJ1-1, with D hard to call. Trimming left V 9 bases short and J 6 bases short, with 17 bases between. CDR1 and CDR2 (germline): MDHEN, SYDVKM. The CDR3 is 13 amino acids. CDR3 nucleotides: TGTGCCAGTGGACCTTTCCGGTCTGCTGAAGCTTTCTTT. Amino acid sequence: CASGPFRSAEAFF.

V and J are TRBV19 and TRBJ1-5, with 7 bases matching TRBD1. Trimming took 5 bases from V and 7 from J; bases not matched to a gene: 8. CDR1 and CDR2 from the germline V gene are LNHDA and SQIVND (reference sequence). This CDR3 has 14 amino acids. The DNA of the CDR3 is TGTGCCAGTAGTGGGGCAGGGGGGTACCAGCCCCAGCATTTT. Protein product: CASSGAGGYQPQHF. The complete variable domain, with remaining parts taken from reference TRBV19 and TRBJ1-5, reads DGGITQSPKYLFRKEGQNVTLSCEQNLNHDAMYWYRQDPGQGLRLIYYSQIVNDFQKGDIAEGYSVSREKKESFPLTVTSAQKNPTAFYLCASSGAGGYQPQHFGDGTRLSIL.

The chain recombines TRBV4-2 with TRBJ1-2; no clear D. The V and J ends lost 1 base and 13 bases respectively, with 25 bases between them. CDR1 and CDR2 (germline): LGHNA, YNFKEQ. The CDR3 contains 16 residues. CDR3 protein: CASSQGIFGRFPRSTF. The DNA for the CDR3 is TGTGCCAGCAGCCAAGGTATTTTCGGACGTTTCCCTCGCTCCACCTTC.

This chain connects TRBV5-4 to TRBJ2-2, with 7 positions matching TRBD2. V was clipped by 2 bases and J by 1 base; unmatched bases: 11. The germline gives CDR1 SGHNT, CDR2 YYREEE (reference sequence). The CDR3 has 18 residues. CDR3: CASSFGLVRAQNTGELFF. Written as DNA, the CDR3 is TGTGCCAGCAGCTTCGGACTAGTAAGGGCCCAGAACACCGGGGAGCTGTTTTTT.

The V and J genes are TRBV3-1 (or the pseudogene TRBV3-2) and TRBJ1-2, with D hard to call. In germline, CDR1 is LGHDT, CDR2 YNNKEL (reference sequence). Trimming took off 0 bases at V and 4 bases at J, with 6 bases between the two ends. This CDR3 has 13 amino acids. CDR3 region: CASSQDRGYGYTF. Written as DNA, the CDR3 is TGTGCCAGCAGCCAAGATCGGGGCTATGGCTACACCTTC.

The chain has TRBV24-1 and TRBJ1-2; D uncertain. The germline V gene encodes CDR1 KGHDR and CDR2 SFDVKD. V was pared by 3 bases and J by 5 bases, with 12 bases between. The CDR3 length is 14 residues. CDR3 region: CATSDLYRPYGYTF. The CDR3, as DNA: TGTGCCACCAGTGATCTGTACAGACCTTATGGCTACACCTTC.

The rearrangement joins TRBV18 to TRBJ1-2, with D maybe TRBD1 (6 bases). V dropped 4 bases and J dropped 0 bases, with 15 bases sitting between them. Germline CDR1 reads KGHSH; CDR2 reads LQKENI. CDR3 length: 16 residues. The CDR3 protein is CASSQPDRLANYGYTF. The CDR3 DNA follows: TGTGCCAGCTCACAGCCTGACAGGTTAGCTAACTATGGCTACACCTTC.

This chain links TRBV19 with TRBJ2-1, with 9 bases matching TRBD2. Germline V CDR1 and CDR2: LNHDA, SQIVND (reference sequence). The J segment lost 0 bases and the V segment lost 4 bases, leaving 4 bases of the junction unmatched. The CDR3 is 16 residues long. The CDR3 DNA sequence: TGTGCCAGTAGTACCCTAGCGGGGAGCTCCTACAATGAGCAGTTCTTC. Translating gives CASSTLAGSSYNEQFF. Variable domain in full (rest from reference TRBV19 and TRBJ2-1): DGGITQSPKYLFRKEGQNVTLSCEQNLNHDAMYWYRQDPGQGLRLIYYSQIVNDFQKGDIAEGYSVSREKKESFPLTVTSAQKNPTAFYLCASSTLAGSSYNEQFFGPGTRLTVL.

This clone was seen once. The CDR3 sequence is CASRYLGQTNTGELFF. The CDR3 DNA is TGTGCCAGCCGATATTTGGGACAGACGAACACCGGGGAGCTGTTTTTT. The chain is built from TRBV11-2 and TRBJ2-2, with 7 bases matching TRBD1. CDR3 length: 16 amino acids. The germline gives CDR1 SGHAT, CDR2 FQNNGV. The V segment lost 8 bases and the J segment 0 bases; nucleotides outside the gene matches: 9.

With respect to this clone: Other DNA sequences of this sample code for an identical CDR3. For the CDR3, the DNA is TGTGCCTGGAGGGGGTCTAGCTCCTATAATTCACCCCTCCACTTT. Its protein product is CAWRGSSSYNSPLHF. The chain uses TRBV30 and TRBJ1-6; the D is unclear. Trimming took off 3 bases at V and 0 bases at J, with 9 bases between the two ends. Looked up from germline, CDR1 is GTSNPN and CDR2 is SVGIG (reference sequence). The CDR3 contains 15 residues.